Following are 13 T cell receptor beta chains from one sample sequenced in a study of graft-versus-host responses after intestinal transplantation. Assay: immunoSEQ multiplex PCR; the TCRdb copy retains only in-frame clones and omits some. The sample contains some 45,000 clones, over 75% of which appear only once. This specimen was PBMCs, taken 524 days after transplant. The receptors come from a human patient who received an intestinal transplant, so some T cells may come from the graft donor.

The chain combines TRBV15 with TRBJ1-5, with no clear D. The germline CDR1 and CDR2 sequences are LNHNV and YYDKDF (reference sequence). V was clipped by 3 bases and J by 2 bases, with 17 bases between them. The CDR3 runs to 17 residues. The CDR3 loop is CATSSGFNFKGNQPQHF. The CDR3 DNA is TGTGCCACCAGCAGTGGGTTTAACTTCAAAGGCAATCAGCCCCAGCATTTT.

The rearrangement joins TRBV4-3 to TRBJ2-1; possibly TRBD1 for D (6 bases). From germline, CDR1 is LGHNA and CDR2 YSLEER. Trimming removed 2 bases at V and 3 bases at J, with 14 bases between. The CDR3 is made up of 16 amino acids. CDR3 residues: CASSQHYRELYNEQFF. The DNA for the CDR3 is TGCGCCAGCAGCCAACATTACAGGGAGCTCTACAATGAGCAGTTCTTC.

The chain combines TRBV30 with TRBJ2-3; D might be TRBD2 (7 bases). Trimming took 0 bases from V and 6 from J, leaving 10 bases between them. This CDR3 comprises 13 residues. The germline V gene encodes CDR1 GTSNPN and CDR2 SVGIG (reference sequence). This CDR3 reads CAWSVRGADTQYF. The CDR3 coding sequence is TGTGCCTGGAGTGTACGGGGGGCGGATACGCAGTATTTT.

The chain links TRBV25-1 to TRBJ1-3; D not certain. Germline assignment: CDR1 MGHDK and CDR2 SYGVNS. The length of the CDR3 is 12 residues. Trimming removed 1 base from V and 3 bases from J, with 1 base in between. CDR3 protein: CASSEFGNTIYF. CDR3 sequence (DNA): TGTGCCAGCAGTGAATTTGGAAACACCATATATTTT.

The chain links TRBV29-1 to TRBJ2-7; D is unclear. Germline values: CDR1 SQVTM, CDR2 ANQGSEA. The CDR3 sequence is 14 residues long. V lost 2 bases to trimming and J lost 0 bases, with 11 bases between them. CDR3 nucleotide sequence: TGCAGCGTTGAATTAGGTCTCAACTCCTACGAGCAGTACTTC. This encodes CSVELGLNSYEQYF.

This chain joins TRBV6-1 and TRBJ2-7; D is unclear. CDR1 and CDR2 from the germline V gene are MNHNS and SASEGT. Trimming removed 5 bases from V and 2 bases from J, with 13 bases in between. This CDR3 has 14 amino acids. The DNA for the CDR3 is TGTGCCAGCAGTAAAATGCAGGTTCCCTACGAGCAGTACTTC. Its protein is CASSKMQVPYEQYF.

The chain uses TRBV2 and TRBJ2-5, with D possibly TRBD2 on 6 matching bases. The DNA end is a closer match to TRBJ2-7, so the J assignment may be wrong. The germline CDR1 and CDR2 sequences are SNHLY and FYNNEI. This CDR3 region has 16 residues. CDR3 loop: CASRLILADASYEQYF. In DNA, the CDR3 is TGTGCCAGCAGGCTCATACTAGCTGACGCCTCCTACGAGCAGTACTTC.

This chain joins TRBV25-1 and TRBJ2-3; a possible D gene is TRBD1 (5 bases). Trimming stripped 6 bases from V and 1 base from J, with 14 bases between. CDR1 is MGHDK, CDR2 SYGVNS, per germline. The CDR3 sequence is 15 residues long. The CDR3 region has the DNA TGTGCCAGCAGCCGAAGGGGTGGGGGCACAGATACGCAGTATTTT. It specifies CASSRRGGGTDTQYF.

V gene TRBV2 combines with J gene TRBJ2-5; unclear D gene. The V end lost 1 base, the J end lost 14 bases, and 11 bases lay between the germline ends. The CDR3 totals 11 residues. Per germline, CDR1 SNHLY and CDR2 FYNNEI. The CDR3 coding sequence is TGTGCCAGCAGTGAAGTGAGGACGGAATACTTC. It specifies CASSEVRTEYF.

The chain joins TRBV10-3 to TRBJ2-7; D not resolved. The V end lost 3 bases, the J end lost 0 bases, and 15 bases lay between the germline ends. This CDR3 spans 16 amino acids. CDR1 is ENHRY, CDR2 SYGVKD, per germline. Written as DNA, the CDR3 is TGTGCCATCAGTGATCTATCTACTCCTTCCTCCTACGAGCAGTACTTC. Its translation is CAISDLSTPSSYEQYF.

The chain combines TRBV11-3 with TRBJ2-2, with D maybe TRBD1 (6 bases). The length of the CDR3 is 15 residues. The germline CDR1 and CDR2 sequences are SGHNT and YENEEA. The V end was cut by 3 bases, the J end by 4 bases, with 12 bases between. CDR3 DNA sequence: TGTGCCAGCAGCTTGGTCAACAGGGTCACCGGGGAGCTGTTTTTT. Its translation is CASSLVNRVTGELFF.

This chain uses TRBV7-8 with TRBJ2-7, with TRBD2 matching 7 bases. V dropped 5 bases and J dropped 3; count of bases not matched to a gene: 10. CDR1 SGHVS and CDR2 FQNEAQ come from the germline V gene. The CDR3 covers 15 residues. The CDR3 loop reads CASSEVGTTGYEQYF. The CDR3 nucleotides are TGTGCCAGCAGCGAGGTCGGGACTACAGGCTACGAGCAGTACTTC.

The V and J genes are TRBV11-2 and TRBJ2-1, with D tentatively TRBD2 (6 bases). V lost 8 bases to trimming and J lost 8 bases, with 16 bases between them. The CDR3 consists of 13 residues. CDR1 SGHAT and CDR2 FQNNGV come from the germline V gene. Written as DNA, the CDR3 is TGTGCCAGCGCAAGGACCCCGGGAGATGAGCAGTTCTTC. Protein product: CASARTPGDEQFF. The entire variable domain, with the rest obtained from reference TRBV11-2 and TRBJ2-1, is as follows: EAGVAQSPRYKIIEKRQSVAFWCNPISGHATLYWYQQILGQGPKLLIQFQNNGVVDDSQLPKDRFSAERLKGVDSTLKIQPAKLEDSAVYLCASARTPGDEQFFGPGTRLTVL.